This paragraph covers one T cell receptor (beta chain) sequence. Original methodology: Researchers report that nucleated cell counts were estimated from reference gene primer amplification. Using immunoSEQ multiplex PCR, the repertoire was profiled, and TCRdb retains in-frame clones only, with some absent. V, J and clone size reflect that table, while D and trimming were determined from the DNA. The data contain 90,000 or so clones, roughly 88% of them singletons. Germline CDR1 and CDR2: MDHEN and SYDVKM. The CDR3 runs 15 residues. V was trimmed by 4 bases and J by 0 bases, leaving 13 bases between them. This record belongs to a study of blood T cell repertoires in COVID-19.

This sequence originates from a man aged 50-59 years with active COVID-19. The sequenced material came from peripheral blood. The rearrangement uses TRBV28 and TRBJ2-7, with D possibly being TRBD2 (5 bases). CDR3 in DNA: TGTGCCAGCAGTTCTCTGGACTCAACCTCCTACGAGCAGTACTTC. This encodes CASSSLDSTSYEQYF.